The rows below give T cell receptor beta chains drawn from one sample of a study of OX40 agonist ivuxolimab in advanced cancers. Here immunoSEQ multiplex PCR was the method, and the copy in TCRdb shows in-frame clones only, minus some. The data contain tens of thousands of clones, approximately 90% of them seen just once; the ten biggest clones take up 10% to 15%. The starting material was CD4+ or CD8+ T cells sorted from blood, obtained in a trial of the OX40 agonist ivuxolimab. The receptors come from an adult with an advanced solid tumor such as melanoma, head and neck, liver or kidney cancer. Each CDR3 is given with its conserved first and last residue. A D gene is named only where the DNA matches it firmly. Expanded clones get a size class; other rows say once, few or many, or leave the size out.

>-|TRBJ1-2|TRBV5-4|-
CASSLAGPNYGYTF
TGTGCCAGCAGCTTGGCAGGGCCGAACTATGGCTACACCTTC
>-|TRBJ2-7|TRBV27|-
CASSYEGNSYEQYF
TGTGCCAGCAGTTACGAGGGGAACTCCTACGAGCAGTACTTC
>TRBD2|TRBJ2-1|TRBV7-2|-
CASSLLAGGFNEQFF
TGTGCCAGCAGCTTATTGGCGGGAGGGTTCAATGAGCAGTTCTTC
>-|TRBJ1-3|TRBV27|-
CASSLGAGNTIYF
TGTGCCAGCAGTTTGGGGGCTGGAAACACCATATATTTT
>TRBD1|TRBJ1-1|TRBV5-1|-
CASSLRQGQMNTEAFF
TGCGCCAGCAGCTTGCGACAGGGGCAAATGAACACTGAAGCTTTCTTT
>TRBD1|TRBJ1-1|TRBV18|-
CASSEDRAEAFF
TGTGCCAGCTCAGAAGACAGGGCCGAAGCTTTCTTT
>-|TRBJ1-1|TRBV27|-
CASSSGGINTEAFF
TGTGCCAGCAGTTCGGGGGGGATTAACACTGAAGCTTTCTTT
>-|TRBJ1-1|TRBV6-1|-
CASSWARVAEAFF
TGTGCCAGCAGCTGGGCCAGAGTTGCTGAAGCTTTCTTT
>-|TRBJ2-2|TRBV13|once
CASSTHTERNGELFF
TGTGCCAGCAGCACTCACACGGAACGGAACGGGGAGCTGTTTTTT
>TRBD2|TRBJ2-7|TRBV7-8|-
CASSVAASGYYEQYF
TGTGCCAGCAGCGTAGCAGCTAGCGGCTACTACGAGCAGTACTTC